Following are 2 T cell receptor delta chains from one sample sequenced in a study of γδ T cells in repeated Plasmodium falciparum infection (dated by TCRdb to the early 2020s). Vgamma9/Vdelta2+ and Vdelta2-negative gammadelta T cell populations were flow-sorted from peripheral blood mononuclear cells for bulk TCR repertoire analysis. Libraries were constructed by multiplex PCR. Sequencing was carried out with an Illumina MiSeq. TCRdb recomputed clones from the public reads with CATT; identical DNA rows were then combined. The sample table shows under 50,000 delta-chain clones, and around 1.6% are seen once. The ten largest clones represent 8.6% of the sample. Source material: gamma-delta T cells from blood. All receptors derive from a pool of human donors (malaria-infected and uninfected, not separated).

With regard to this clone: For this DNA, TCRdb reports the protein of a much larger clone, which diverges at residue 11, most likely from a read error; the protein presented here is translated directly from the DNA. The genes are TRDV1 and TRDJ1; D not resolved. No J gene was available from TCRdb, and it was assigned here by a germline match of the DNA. The CDR3 is 16 residues long. CDR1 and CDR2 (germline): TSWWSYY, QGS. Deletions cut 0 bases from V and 7 bases from J, with 18 bases between. Here the CDR3 reads CALGELIPQKKGKLIF. The CDR3 coding sequence is TGTGCTCTTGGGGAACTTATCCCCCAAAAGAAGGGTAAACTCATCTTT.

There are a few counts of this clone. TCRdb attributes to this sequence the protein of a much larger clone, which differs from the DNA translation at residue 7; a read error is likely, and the protein displayed is translated from the DNA. The V and J genes are TRDV1 and TRDJ1; D gene ambiguous. The J gene was missing in TCRdb and was found by matching the end of the DNA to germline. Germline loops: CDR1 TSWWSYY, CDR2 QGS. Trimming took 3 bases from V and 7 from J, leaving 15 bases between them. The CDR3 is 14 residues long. The DNA of the CDR3 is TGTGCTCTTGGGGACTCTCCTGCTCGTCTTAAACTCATCTTT. Amino acid sequence: CALGDSPARLKLIF.